The 8 T cell receptor beta chains presented below share a single source sample, sequenced in a study of graft-versus-host responses after intestinal transplantation. Clones were read by immunoSEQ multiplex PCR, and TCRdb kept only the in-frame ones, dropping some. The data hold 90,000 to 150,000 clones, with approximately 95% observed a single time. These receptors are not linked to any known antigen. The sample here was unstimulated CD8+ T cells sorted from spleen or lymph node cells, taken before intestinal transplant. Receptors originate from a human donor who received an intestinal transplant.

In this sample, this clone turned up once. The V call is TRBV4-3, the J call TRBJ2-3, with 8 bases lining up with TRBD2. This CDR3 has 15 residues. The V segment lost 4 bases and the J segment 5 bases; nucleotides outside the gene matches: 8. Per the germline V gene, CDR1 is LGHNA and CDR2 is YSLEER. Here the CDR3 reads CASSPLAGGIDTQYF. As DNA, the CDR3 is TGCGCCAGCAGCCCCTTGGCGGGAGGCATAGATACGCAGTATTTT.

The chain uses TRBV7-9 and TRBJ1-2; 7 positions match TRBD1. J gave up 6 bases and V 1 base, and 8 bases lay outside the gene matches. The CDR3 is 15 amino acids. CDR1 is SEHNR and CDR2 is FQNEAQ in the germline V gene (reference sequence). The CDR3 nucleotides are TGTGCCAGCAGCTTAGGAGACAGGGTAACAAATGGCTACACCTTC. This sequence encodes CASSLGDRVTNGYTF. Based on the CDR3 plus reference TRBV7-9 and TRBJ1-2, the full variable domain is DTGVSQNPRHKITKRGQNVTFRCDPISEHNRLYWYRQTLGQGPEFLTYFQNEAQLEKSRLLSDRFSAERPKGSFSTLEIQRTEQGDSAMYLCASSLGDRVTNGYTFGSGTRLTVV.

J is TRBJ1-1 and V is TRBV27; D remains unclear. V was trimmed by 5 bases and J by 1 base, leaving 11 bases between them. The CDR3 has 14 amino acids. Germline V gene sequence: CDR1 MNHEY, CDR2 SMNVEV (reference sequence). In DNA, the CDR3 is TGTGCCAGCAGTCTAACTGGGGAGAACACTGAAGCTTTCTTT. Its protein product is CASSLTGENTEAFF.

This clone has only one observation. The chain combines TRBV19 with TRBJ2-1, with 7 bases fitting TRBD2. The CDR3 consists of 14 residues. V lost 3 bases, J lost 4 bases, and 3 bases stayed unmatched. Per germline, CDR1 LNHDA and CDR2 SQIVND (reference sequence). CDR3 nucleotide sequence: TGTGCCAGTAGTATGCGGGAGCCTTACAATGAGCAGTTCTTC. Translated: CASSMREPYNEQFF.

The chain joins TRBV2 to TRBJ2-1; no firm D call. The germline V gene has CDR1 SNHLY and CDR2 FYNNEI. This CDR3 is built from 11 residues. Trimming removed 2 bases at V and 10 bases at J, with 6 bases between. This CDR3 is CASSERLEQFF. The CDR3 DNA is TGTGCCAGCAGTGAAAGGTTAGAGCAGTTCTTC.

This chain joins TRBV19 and TRBJ2-7; 9 bases match TRBD2. Germline V gives CDR1 LNHDA, CDR2 SQIVND (reference sequence). J gave up 2 bases and V 3 bases, and 8 bases lay outside the gene matches. The CDR3 is 16 residues long. The CDR3 nucleotides are TGTGCCAGTAGTATCAGGCTAGCGGGAAGTCCCTACGAGCAGTACTTC. Amino acid sequence: CASSIRLAGSPYEQYF.

The rearrangement links TRBV18 to TRBJ2-6; 7 bases line up with TRBD2. The ends lost 6 bases at V and 4 bases at J; junction bases unmatched: 6. Germline V gives CDR1 KGHSH, CDR2 LQKENI. This CDR3 has 15 amino acids. CDR3 coding DNA: TGTGCCAGCTCTCACGGGGGGTCCGGGGCCAACGTCCTGACTTTC. Protein product: CASSHGGSGANVLTF.

The chain links TRBV9 to TRBJ1-2; perhaps TRBD1 as D (6 bases). The CDR3 consists of 15 residues. The germline V gene encodes CDR1 SGDLS and CDR2 YYNGEE. V lost 0 bases and J 4 bases, leaving 13 bases between the germline ends. The CDR3 bases are TGTGCCAGCAGCGTAGTGGCAGGGGATGGCTATGGCTACACCTTC. Translation gives CASSVVAGDGYGYTF. The entire variable domain, with the rest obtained from reference TRBV9 and TRBJ1-2, is as follows: DSGVTQTPKHLITATGQRVTLRCSPRSGDLSVYWYQQSLDQGLQFLIQYYNGEERAKGNILERFSAQQFPDLHSELNLSSLELGDSALYFCASSVVAGDGYGYTFGSGTRLTVV.